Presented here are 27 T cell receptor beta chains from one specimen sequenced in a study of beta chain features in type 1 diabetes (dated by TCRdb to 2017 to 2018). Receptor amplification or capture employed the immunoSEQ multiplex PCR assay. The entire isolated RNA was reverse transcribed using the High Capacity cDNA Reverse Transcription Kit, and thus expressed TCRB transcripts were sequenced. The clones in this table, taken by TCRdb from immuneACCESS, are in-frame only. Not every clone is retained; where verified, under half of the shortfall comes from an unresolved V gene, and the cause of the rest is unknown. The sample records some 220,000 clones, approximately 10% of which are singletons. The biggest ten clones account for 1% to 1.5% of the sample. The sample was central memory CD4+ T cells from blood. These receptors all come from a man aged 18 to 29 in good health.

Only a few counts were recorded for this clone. The CDR3 bases are TGTGCCAGCAGTGAGGGGGACGGACTCACAGATACGCAGTATTTT. This encodes CASSEGDGLTDTQYF. The chain couples TRBV25-1 to TRBJ2-3; TRBD1 or TRBD2 may be the D gene (5 bases each). Between the trimmed V and J ends, which lost 3 bases and 2 bases, there was a span of 12 bases. Germline CDR1 and CDR2: MGHDK and SYGVNS. This CDR3 has 15 amino acids.

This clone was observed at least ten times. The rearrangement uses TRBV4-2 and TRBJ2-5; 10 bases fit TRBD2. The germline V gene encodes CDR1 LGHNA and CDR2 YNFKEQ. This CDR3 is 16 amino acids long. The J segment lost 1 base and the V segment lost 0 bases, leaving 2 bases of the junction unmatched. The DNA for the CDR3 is TGTGCCAGCAGCCAAGAACTAGCGGGGCTCCAAGAGACCCAGTACTTC. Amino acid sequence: CASSQELAGLQETQYF.

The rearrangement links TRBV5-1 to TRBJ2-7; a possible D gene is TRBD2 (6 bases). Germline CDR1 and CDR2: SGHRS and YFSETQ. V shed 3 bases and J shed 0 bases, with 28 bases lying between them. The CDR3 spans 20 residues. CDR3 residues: CASSSRYGGSPLLSSYEQYF. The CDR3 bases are TGCGCCAGCAGCTCCCGGTATGGGGGGAGCCCGCTCCTCAGCTCCTACGAGCAGTACTTC. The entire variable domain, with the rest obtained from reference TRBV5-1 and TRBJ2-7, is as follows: KAGVTQTPRYLIKTRGQQVTLSCSPISGHRSVSWYQQTPGQGLQFLFEYFSETQRNKGNFPGRFSGRQFSNSRSEMNVSTLELGDSALYLCASSSRYGGSPLLSSYEQYFGPGTRLTVT.

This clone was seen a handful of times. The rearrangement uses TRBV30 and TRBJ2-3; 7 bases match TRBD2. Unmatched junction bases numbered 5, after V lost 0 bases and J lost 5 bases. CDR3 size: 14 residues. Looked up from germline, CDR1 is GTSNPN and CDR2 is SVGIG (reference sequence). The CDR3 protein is CAWSVAGVKDTQYF. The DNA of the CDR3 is TGTGCCTGGAGTGTTGCGGGAGTAAAAGATACGCAGTATTTT.

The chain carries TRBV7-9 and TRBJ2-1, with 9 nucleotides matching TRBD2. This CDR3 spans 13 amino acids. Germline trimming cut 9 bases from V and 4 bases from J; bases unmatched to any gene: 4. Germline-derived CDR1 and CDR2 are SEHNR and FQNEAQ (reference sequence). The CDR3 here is CASGLAMYNEQFF. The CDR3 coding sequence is TGTGCCAGTGGACTAGCGATGTACAATGAGCAGTTCTTC. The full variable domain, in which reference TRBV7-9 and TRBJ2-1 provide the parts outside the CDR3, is DTGVSQNPRHKITKRGQNVTFRCDPISEHNRLYWYRQTLGQGPEFLTYFQNEAQLEKSRLLSDRFSAERPKGSFSTLEIQRTEQGDSAMYLCASGLAMYNEQFFGPGTRLTVL.

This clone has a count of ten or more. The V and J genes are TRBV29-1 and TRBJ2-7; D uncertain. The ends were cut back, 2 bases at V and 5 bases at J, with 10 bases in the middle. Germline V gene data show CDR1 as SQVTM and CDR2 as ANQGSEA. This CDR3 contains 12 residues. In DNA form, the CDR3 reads TGCAGCGTTGAAACCCGGGCAGACGAGCAGTACTTC. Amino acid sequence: CSVETRADEQYF.

The CDR3 coding sequence is TGTGCCAGCAGCTCTTCCCCTGGGGAGCTGTTTTTT. Translated: CASSSSPGELFF. V usage is TRBV7-3 and J usage is TRBJ2-2; D ambiguous. V was shortened by 4 bases and J by 8 bases, with 8 bases between the two germline ends. The CDR3 extends over 12 amino acids. Germline CDR1 SGHTA, CDR2 FQGTGA.

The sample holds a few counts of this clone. CDR3 coding DNA: TGTGCCTGGAGTGTAAAGTTCGGGTCGCTTGGAGCTTACGAGCAGTACTTC. This translates into CAWSVKFGSLGAYEQYF. The V and J genes are TRBV30 and TRBJ2-7, with D hard to call. Trimming removed 0 bases from V and 4 bases from J, with 22 bases in between. The CDR3 has 17 amino acids. Germline CDR1 GTSNPN, CDR2 SVGIG (reference sequence).

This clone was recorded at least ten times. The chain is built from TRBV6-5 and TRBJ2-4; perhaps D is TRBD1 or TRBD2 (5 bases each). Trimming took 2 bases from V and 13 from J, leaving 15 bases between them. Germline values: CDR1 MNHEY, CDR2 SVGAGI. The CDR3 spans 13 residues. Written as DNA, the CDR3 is TGTGCCAGCAGTTACCGGGACCTAACTCAGCAGTACTTC. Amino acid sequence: CASSYRDLTQQYF.

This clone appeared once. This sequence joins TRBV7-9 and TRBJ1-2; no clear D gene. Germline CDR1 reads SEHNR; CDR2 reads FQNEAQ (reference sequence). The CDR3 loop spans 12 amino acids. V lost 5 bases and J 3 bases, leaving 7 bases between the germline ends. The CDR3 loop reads CASSAEYYGYTF. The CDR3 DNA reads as TGTGCCAGCAGCGCCGAATACTATGGCTACACCTTC.

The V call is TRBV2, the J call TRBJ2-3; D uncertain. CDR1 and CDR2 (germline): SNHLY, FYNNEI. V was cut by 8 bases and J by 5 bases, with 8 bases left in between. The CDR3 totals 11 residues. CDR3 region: CASVELDTQYF. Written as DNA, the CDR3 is TGTGCCAGCGTAGAGCTAGATACGCAGTATTTT.

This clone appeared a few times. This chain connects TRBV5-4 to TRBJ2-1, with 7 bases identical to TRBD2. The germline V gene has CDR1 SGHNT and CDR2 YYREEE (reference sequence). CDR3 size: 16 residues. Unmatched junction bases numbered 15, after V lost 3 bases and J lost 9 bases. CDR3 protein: CASSYTGLVKSIEQFF. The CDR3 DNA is TGTGCCAGCAGCTACACCGGACTAGTAAAATCAATTGAGCAGTTCTTC. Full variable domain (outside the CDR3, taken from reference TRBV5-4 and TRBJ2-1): ETGVTQSPTHLIKTRGQQVTLRCSSQSGHNTVSWYQQALGQGPQFIFQYYREEENGRGNFPPRFSGLQFPNYSSELNVNALELDDSALYLCASSYTGLVKSIEQFFGPGTRLTVL.

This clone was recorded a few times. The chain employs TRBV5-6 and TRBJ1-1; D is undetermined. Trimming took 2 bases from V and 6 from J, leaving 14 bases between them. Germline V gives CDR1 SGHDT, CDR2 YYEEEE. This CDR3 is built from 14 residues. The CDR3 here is CASSFVGVGPEAFF. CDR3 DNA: TGTGCCAGCAGCTTCGTCGGCGTCGGGCCTGAAGCTTTCTTT.

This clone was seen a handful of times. CDR3 residues: CASSPPGTVTDTQYF. CDR3 sequence (DNA): TGTGCCAGCTCACCACCGGGGACAGTCACAGATACGCAGTATTTT. V usage is TRBV18 and J usage is TRBJ2-3; 7 nucleotides align to TRBD1. The CDR3 has 15 amino acids. Germline V lookup: CDR1 KGHSH, CDR2 LQKENI. V trimming: 0 bases; J trimming: 2 bases; junction bases outside the gene matches: 2.

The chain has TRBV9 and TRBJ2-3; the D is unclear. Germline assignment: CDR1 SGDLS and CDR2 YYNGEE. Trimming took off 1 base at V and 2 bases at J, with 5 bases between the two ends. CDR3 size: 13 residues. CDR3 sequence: CASSVQPTDTQYF. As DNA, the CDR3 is TGTGCCAGCAGCGTACAGCCCACAGATACGCAGTATTTT.

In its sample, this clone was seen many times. The CDR3 region is CASSVGERYSYEQYF. CDR3 DNA: TGTGCCAGCAGCGTAGGAGAGCGATACTCCTACGAGCAGTACTTC. V and J are TRBV9 and TRBJ2-7; no reliable D call. The CDR3 is 15 amino acids. Trimming took off 0 bases at V and 0 bases at J, with 10 bases between the two ends. CDR1 and CDR2 (germline): SGDLS, YYNGEE.

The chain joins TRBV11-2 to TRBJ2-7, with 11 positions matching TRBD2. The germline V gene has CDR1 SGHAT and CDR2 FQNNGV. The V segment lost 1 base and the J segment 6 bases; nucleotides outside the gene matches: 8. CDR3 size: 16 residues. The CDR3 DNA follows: TGTGCCAGCAGCTTAGGTGATAGCGGGAGGGCCCGCGAGCAGTACTTC. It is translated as CASSLGDSGRAREQYF.

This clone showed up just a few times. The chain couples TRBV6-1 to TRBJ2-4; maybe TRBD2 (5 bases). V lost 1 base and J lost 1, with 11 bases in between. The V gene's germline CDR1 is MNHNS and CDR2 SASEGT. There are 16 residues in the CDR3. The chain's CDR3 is CASSEGGREAKNIQYF. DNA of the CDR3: TGTGCCAGCAGTGAAGGAGGGAGAGAGGCCAAAAACATTCAGTACTTC.

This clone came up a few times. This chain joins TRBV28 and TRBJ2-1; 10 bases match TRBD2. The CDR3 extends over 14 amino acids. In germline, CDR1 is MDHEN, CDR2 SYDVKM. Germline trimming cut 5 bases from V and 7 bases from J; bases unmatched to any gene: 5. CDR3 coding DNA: TGTGCCAGCAGTCCCTCGGGACTAGCGAATGAGCAGTTCTTC. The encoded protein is CASSPSGLANEQFF. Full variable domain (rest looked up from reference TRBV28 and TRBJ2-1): DVKVTQSSRYLVKRTGEKVFLECVQDMDHENMFWYRQDPGLGLRLIYFSYDVKMKEKGDIPEGYSVSREKKERFSLILESASTNQTSMYLCASSPSGLANEQFFGPGTRLTVL.

CDR3 residues: CATSRGGGTESYNEQFF. CDR3 nucleotides: TGTGCCACCAGCAGAGGCGGAGGGACAGAGTCCTACAATGAGCAGTTCTTC. The chain couples TRBV15 to TRBJ2-1, with D perhaps TRBD1 (7 bases). Germline V gives CDR1 LNHNV, CDR2 YYDKDF (reference sequence). V was clipped by 1 base and J by 1 base, with 14 bases between them. The CDR3 loop spans 17 amino acids.

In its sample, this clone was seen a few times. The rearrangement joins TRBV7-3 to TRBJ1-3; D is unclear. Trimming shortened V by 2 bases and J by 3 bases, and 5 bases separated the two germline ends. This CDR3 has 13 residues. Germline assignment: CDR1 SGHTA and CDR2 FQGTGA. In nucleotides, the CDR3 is TGTGCCAGCAGCTTAGGCAGTGGAAACACCATATATTTT. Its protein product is CASSLGSGNTIYF.

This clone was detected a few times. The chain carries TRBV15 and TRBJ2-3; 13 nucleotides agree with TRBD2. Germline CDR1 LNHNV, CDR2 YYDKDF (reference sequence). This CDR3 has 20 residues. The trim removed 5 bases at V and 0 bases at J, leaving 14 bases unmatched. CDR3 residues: CATSGHPGLAGPLSTDTQYF. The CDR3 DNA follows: TGTGCCACCAGCGGGCACCCGGGACTAGCGGGACCATTAAGCACAGATACGCAGTATTTT.

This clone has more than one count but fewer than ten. The CDR3 DNA is TGTGCCAGTAGTATGGATGGGAGGGGAGAGACCCAGTACTTC. Protein sequence: CASSMDGRGETQYF. This rearrangement joins TRBV19 to TRBJ2-5; 7 positions match TRBD2. J gave up 4 bases and V 3 bases, and 5 bases lay outside the gene matches. CDR3 length: 14 amino acids. The germline gives CDR1 LNHDA, CDR2 SQIVND (reference sequence). The full variable domain, its missing parts supplied by reference TRBV19 and TRBJ2-5, is DGGITQSPKYLFRKEGQNVTLSCEQNLNHDAMYWYRQDPGQGLRLIYYSQIVNDFQKGDIAEGYSVSREKKESFPLTVTSAQKNPTAFYLCASSMDGRGETQYFGPGTRLLVL.

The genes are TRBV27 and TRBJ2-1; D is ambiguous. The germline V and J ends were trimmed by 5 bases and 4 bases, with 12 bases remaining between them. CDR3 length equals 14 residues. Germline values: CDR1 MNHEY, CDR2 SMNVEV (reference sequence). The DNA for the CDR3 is TGTGCCAGCAGTCCTACGGCAGTTTACAATGAGCAGTTCTTC. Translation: CASSPTAVYNEQFF.

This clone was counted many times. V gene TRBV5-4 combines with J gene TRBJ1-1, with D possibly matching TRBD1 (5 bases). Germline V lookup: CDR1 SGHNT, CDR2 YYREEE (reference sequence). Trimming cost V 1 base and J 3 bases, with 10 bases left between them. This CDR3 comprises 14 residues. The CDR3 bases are TGTGCCAGCAGCTTGAATCAGGGTTACACTGAAGCTTTCTTT. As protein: CASSLNQGYTEAFF.

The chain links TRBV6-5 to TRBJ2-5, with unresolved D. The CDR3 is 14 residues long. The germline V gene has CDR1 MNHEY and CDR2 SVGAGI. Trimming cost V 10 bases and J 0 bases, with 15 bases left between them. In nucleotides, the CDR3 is TGTGCCACCCTCGAGCTACAGAACCAAGAGACCCAGTACTTC. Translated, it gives CATLELQNQETQYF.

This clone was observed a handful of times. CDR3 loop: CAWSVRLAGGPSYNEQFF. CDR3 DNA sequence: TGTGCCTGGAGTGTACGACTAGCGGGAGGGCCTTCCTACAATGAGCAGTTCTTC. The rearrangement uses TRBV30 and TRBJ2-1, with TRBD2 matching 14 bases. J gave up 1 base and V 0 bases, and 5 bases lay outside the gene matches. CDR1 GTSNPN and CDR2 SVGIG come from the germline V gene (reference sequence). This CDR3 spans 18 amino acids.